This is a list of T cell receptor beta chains from one sample in a study of T-cell reconstitution after alpha-beta-depleted transplantation in children. TCRdb independently ran MiXCR on the PCR reads; one entry per CDR3 protein. The profile shows fewer than 550,000 distinct CDR3 sequences, approximately 11% of them singletons. This sample comprised PBMCs from the stem cell graft donor, obtained from the stem cell graft. The receptors stem from a human donor who donated a stem cell graft to a child with acute myeloid leukemia. The CDR3 runs from the conserved cysteine through the conserved F or W. The D gene is left open where the match is weak. Rows may omit the clone size; those that give it use once, few, many or a size class.

J gene | D gene | V gene | clone size | CDR3 DNA | CDR3 protein
TRBJ2-3 | - | TRBV11-2 | - | TGTGCCAGCAGCTTAGAGGTCTACACAGATACGCAGTATTTT | CASSLEVYTDTQYF
TRBJ2-2 | TRBD1 | TRBV5-1 | few | TGCGCCAGCAGTTCTAGAGGACAGGACACCGGGGAGCTGTTTTTT | CASSSRGQDTGELFF
TRBJ2-1 | - | TRBV9 | - | TGTGCCAGCAGCGTAGGGCTGGATGAGCAGTTCTTC | CASSVGLDEQFF
TRBJ1-4 | TRBD1 | TRBV20-1 | few | TGCAGTGCTAGAGGGGTACAGGGGCTGTTTTTT | CSARGVQGLFF
TRBJ2-3 | - | TRBV29-1 | few | TGCAGCGCCGAAACAGATACGCAGTATTTT | CSAETDTQYF
TRBJ2-5 | - | TRBV20-1 | few | TGCAGTGCTCGGACCTCAAAAGAGACCCAGTACTTC | CSARTSKETQYF
TRBJ1-1 | - | TRBV20-1 | few | TGCAGTGCTAGTGTTTCGGGGGGCGCCGACACTGAAGCTTTCTTT | CSASVSGGADTEAFF
TRBJ1-4 | - | TRBV5-5 | few | TGTGCCAGCAGCTTGGGCGGAATAAGTGAAAAACTGTTTTTT | CASSLGGISEKLFF
TRBJ1-1 | - | TRBV2 | few | TGTGCCAGCAGTGAGCAGACTAACACTGAAGCTTTCTTT | CASSEQTNTEAFF
TRBJ1-2 | - | TRBV30 | few | TGTGCCTGGACAGGGAGGAATGGCTACACCTTC | CAWTGRNGYTF
TRBJ2-7 | - | TRBV5-5 | many | TGTGCCAGCACCCGGGACCCTGGGCGTTACGAGCAGTACTTC | CASTRDPGRYEQYF
TRBJ2-3 | TRBD2 | TRBV3-1 | - | TGTGCCAGCCGCCCAAGCCGCCCGGGGGGAGTGGGTACGCAGTATTTT | CASRPSRPGGVGTQYF
TRBJ2-7 | TRBD1 | TRBV4-2 | few | TGTGCCAGCAGCCAAGTGCCACAGGGGGCCTACGAGCAGTACTTC | CASSQVPQGAYEQYF
TRBJ2-3 | TRBD1 | TRBV4-2 | few | TGTGCCAGCAGCCAAGGGGCTACAGGGGGAGATACGCAGTATTTT | CASSQGATGGDTQYF
TRBJ2-1 | TRBD2 | TRBV11-1 | few | TGTGCCAGCAGCTTAGCGATTCCTAGCGGTGTAAAATACTACAATGAGCAGTTCTTC | CASSLAIPSGVKYYNEQFF
TRBJ2-3 | - | TRBV25-1 | - | TGTGCCAGCAGTGTGATCGATGCGGATACGCAGTATTTT | CASSVIDADTQYF
TRBJ2-1 | TRBD2 | TRBV6-2/TRBV6-3 | few | TGTGCCAGCAATGATGCGGGAGTTTACAATGAGCAGTTCTTC | CASNDAGVYNEQFF
TRBJ2-5 | - | TRBV29-1 | - | TGCAGCGGACGGGCAGGGTTCCAAGAGACCCAGTACTTC | CSGRAGFQETQYF
TRBJ2-5 | - | TRBV27 | many | TGTGCCAGCAGGAACAGTGTGAGGGGATTTCAGGAGACCCAGTACTTC | CASRNSVRGFQETQYF
TRBJ2-3 | TRBD2 | TRBV7-3 | few | TGTGCCAGCAGCCCTATGATGCGGGGGGGCACAGATACGCAGTATTTT | CASSPMMRGGTDTQYF
TRBJ1-1 | - | TRBV9 | many | TGTGCCAGCAGCGTAAATCCGGACCGTGAAGCTTTCTTT | CASSVNPDREAFF
TRBJ2-5 | - | TRBV11-2 | - | TGTGCCAGCAGCTCTGAGGTCCACCAAGAGACCCAGTACTTC | CASSSEVHQETQYF
TRBJ1-5 | TRBD1 | TRBV6-2/TRBV6-3 | - | TGTGCCAGCAGGGACAGGGTGAATCAGCCCCAGCATTTT | CASRDRVNQPQHF
TRBJ1-3 | - | TRBV9 | few | TGTGCCAGCAGCCCCCAAGACAGCCTACCGGGAAACACCATATATTTT | CASSPQDSLPGNTIYF
TRBJ2-7 | TRBD2 | TRBV7-9 | few | TGTGCCAGCAGCCCCCCTGGGCGGGGGAACGAGCAGTACTTC | CASSPPGRGNEQYF
TRBJ1-6 | - | TRBV7-2 | many | TGTGCCAGCAGCTTGAGATCAGGGGCAAATTCACCCCTCCACTTT | CASSLRSGANSPLHF
TRBJ2-1 | TRBD2 | TRBV25-1 | - | TGTGCCAGCAGTGGGCCGATAGCGGGGGGACTGTACAATGAGCAGTTCTTC | CASSGPIAGGLYNEQFF